Shown below are 19 T cell receptor delta chains from a single sample sequenced in a study of γδ T cells in repeated Plasmodium falciparum infection. Flow sorting of PBMC yielded separate Vgamma9/Vdelta2+ and Vdelta2-negative gammadelta T cell populations for bulk repertoire analysis. TCRdb reran clone calling via CATT on the multiplex PCR reads. The sample has 75,000 to 100,000 delta-chain clones, 1.4% to 1.5% seen once. The material sequenced was gamma-delta T cells from blood. All receptors derive from a pool of human donors (malaria-infected and uninfected, not separated).

This clone was counted only a few times. A read error likely explains why the TCRdb protein, taken from a much larger clone, differs from this DNA's translation at residue 3; the protein shown is translated from the DNA. The chain combines TRDV2 with TRDJ1; 9 bases fit TRDD3. The germline V gene has CDR1 GEAIGNYY and CDR2 EKD. This CDR3 contains 21 residues. CDR3 region: CAGDQGQLLGDHLSNTDKLIF. In DNA form, the CDR3 reads TGTGCCGGTGACCAGGGACAATTACTGGGGGACCACTTAAGTAACACCGATAAACTCATCTTT.

A few counts support this clone. This DNA's translation differs at residue 14 from TCRdb's protein, which comes from a much larger clone; a read error is likely, and the protein shown is translated from the DNA. V gene TRDV1 combines with J gene TRDJ1; D may correspond to TRDD2 or TRDD3 (7 bases each). Trimming removed 3 bases at V and 1 base at J, with 33 bases between. CDR1 TSWWSYY and CDR2 QGS come from the germline V gene. The CDR3 has 22 amino acids. The CDR3 sequence: CALGDSSFLGRVWWIRTDKLIF. The CDR3 DNA follows: TGTGCTCTTGGGGATTCTTCCTTCCTCGGAAGAGTGTGGTGGATACGCACCGATAAACTCATCTTT.

About this clone: For this DNA, TCRdb reports the protein of a much larger clone, which diverges at residue 18, most likely from a read error; the protein presented here is translated directly from the DNA. The genes are TRDV1 and TRDJ1; 8 bases are a match to TRDD3. Germline matching of the DNA provided the J gene here, since TCRdb leaves it blank. There are 21 residues in the CDR3. Per germline, CDR1 TSWWSYY and CDR2 QGS. The CDR3 sequence is CALGERPYSRDTPLQTDRLIF. The CDR3 coding sequence is TGTGCTCTTGGGGAACGCCCCTACAGCCGGGATACGCCTTTACAAACCGATAGACTCATCTTT.

This clone was counted at least ten times. A far larger clone lies a single base away; this is likely a read error. Different DNA sequences within this sample yield the same CDR3. The J gene is TRDJ1, the V gene TRDV2; 7 bases are shared with TRDD3. Germline assignment: CDR1 GEAIGNYY and CDR2 EKD. This CDR3 comprises 17 residues. CDR3 coding DNA: TGTGCCTGTGACCTTCTCGCTGGGGGCCCGTACACTGATAAACTCATCTTT. It encodes CACDLLAGGPYTDKLIF.

This clone was observed a handful of times. With only one base between it and a far larger clone, this is likely a read error. Other DNA sequences in the sample encode the same CDR3. This sequence joins TRDV1 and TRDJ1; 11 bases map to TRDD3. The J gene, absent from TCRdb, was called here by matching the DNA to germline. Germline values: CDR1 TSWWSYY, CDR2 QGS. Germline trimming cut 5 bases from V and 2 bases from J; bases unmatched to any gene: 28. This CDR3 region has 23 residues. CDR3 protein: CALGTAIPHWGIFTSIYTDKLIF. In DNA form, the CDR3 reads TGTGCTCTTGGGACCGCAATTCCGCACTGGGGGATATTCACATCCATTTATACCGATAAACTCATCTTT.

A remark on this clone: A much larger clone differs from this one at a single base, so this may be a read error. This sample includes further DNA sequences coding for the same CDR3. J is TRDJ1 and V is TRDV1; 7 bases match TRDD2. Germline CDR1 is TSWWSYY and CDR2 is QGS. CDR3 length: 23 residues. Germline trimming cut 5 bases from V and 0 bases from J; bases unmatched to any gene: 30. DNA of the CDR3: TGTGCTCTTGGGTCGTCCTTACCTTCCTGCCGGGCGGATTGCGCGTCGTACACCGATAAACTCATCTTT. Protein sequence: CALGSSLPSCRADCASYTDKLIF.

Worth noting for this clone: The protein recorded in TCRdb matches a much larger clone and deviates from this DNA's translation at residue 3, suggesting a read error; the protein here is obtained by translating the DNA. The J gene is TRDJ1, the V gene TRDV3; 11 nucleotides agree with TRDD3. Unmatched junction bases numbered 14, after V lost 5 bases and J lost 0 bases. CDR1 and CDR2 from the germline V gene are TVYSNPD and GDNSRS (reference sequence). The CDR3 is 17 residues long. The CDR3 nucleotides are TGTGCCCTTAAGTGTTGGGGGATACGCCGGTACACCGATAAACTCATCTTT. It is translated as CALKCWGIRRYTDKLIF. The full variable domain, in which reference TRDV3 and TRDJ1 provide the parts outside the CDR3, is CDKVTQSSPDQTVASGSEVVLLCTYDTVYSNPDLFWYRIRPDYSFQFVFYGDNSRSEGADFTQGRFSVKHILTQKAFHLVISPVRTEDSATYYCALKCWGIRRYTDKLIFGKGTRVTVEP.

This clone has a handful of counts. TCRdb assigns this DNA the protein of a much larger clone, which departs from its translation at residue 12; this likely reflects a read error, and the protein shown comes from translating the DNA. The genes are TRDV2 and TRDJ1, with 9 bases fitting TRDD3. TCRdb carries no J gene annotation; the J gene was assigned here by matching the DNA with germline. J was trimmed by 0 bases and V by 4 bases; bases with no gene match: 26. The CDR3 is 22 amino acids. The germline gives CDR1 GEAIGNYY, CDR2 EKD. The chain's CDR3 is CACETSPSYWGTRVPDTDKLIF. The CDR3 coding sequence is TGTGCCTGTGAAACCTCGCCCTCGTACTGGGGGACACGCGTTCCCGACACCGATAAACTCATCTTT.

This clone showed up just a few times. The protein held in TCRdb is that of a much larger clone and does not match this DNA's translation at residue 6, likely because of a read error; the protein shown is translated from the DNA. This chain joins TRDV1 and TRDJ1; no reliable D call. From germline, CDR1 is TSWWSYY and CDR2 QGS. There are 10 residues in the CDR3. The V gene lost 7 bases and the J gene lost 6 bases, with 6 bases spanning the gap. The CDR3 DNA follows: TGTGCTCTTGAGTCCAATAAACTCATCTTT. Translating gives CALESNKLIF.

About this clone itself: The protein held in TCRdb is that of a much larger clone and does not match this DNA's translation at residue 16, likely because of a read error; the protein shown is translated from the DNA. This chain uses TRDV1 with TRDJ1; tentative D call: TRDD2 (8 bases). The germline V gene encodes CDR1 TSWWSYY and CDR2 QGS. This CDR3 region has 26 residues. Trimming stripped 0 bases from V and 3 bases from J, with 44 bases between. The CDR3 here is CALGELGVRSFLRLGVPPNPSDKLIF. The CDR3 bases are TGTGCTCTTGGGGAACTAGGAGTCAGGAGCTTCCTACGGCTGGGGGTGCCACCCAACCCATCCGATAAACTCATCTTT.

This clone came up a few times. The TCRdb protein comes from a much larger clone and disagrees with this DNA's translation at residue 12, likely due to a read error; the protein given here is derived from the DNA. No J gene call was made, and the V gene is TRDV1. The CDR3 is made up of 14 amino acids. CDR1 and CDR2 (germline): TSWWSYY, QGS. DNA for the CDR3: TGTGCTCTTGGGGTCCCTTCGTGGGTCTATAAACCCATCTTT. This codes for CALGVPSWVYKPIF.

On this clone itself: The amino acid sequence in TCRdb belongs to a much larger clone and departs from this DNA's translation at residue 6, likely a sequencing read error; the sequence shown is translated from the DNA. The rearrangement links TRDV2 to TRDJ1; maybe TRDD3 (6 bases). No J gene was available from TCRdb, and it was assigned here by a germline match of the DNA. Trimming removed 2 bases at V and 2 bases at J, with 29 bases between. This CDR3 region has 20 residues. CDR1 and CDR2 from the germline V gene are GEAIGNYY and EKD. The CDR3: CACDRWYWVTKGRTTDKLIF. CDR3 nucleotides: TGTGCCTGTGACAGATGGTACTGGGTCACCAAGGGGAGGACGACCGATAAACTCATCTTT.

This clone has more than one count but fewer than ten. This DNA's translation differs at residue 17 from TCRdb's protein, which comes from a much larger clone; a read error is likely, and the protein shown is translated from the DNA. The V segment is TRDV3, and no J call was made; the table gives TRDD3 as D, unverified against the DNA. This CDR3 has 18 amino acids. Germline V gene sequence: CDR1 TVYSNPD, CDR2 GDNSRS (reference sequence). The CDR3 loop is CAFWPRFLRWWGTDKLTF. The CDR3 nucleotides read TGTGCCTTTTGGCCACGTTTCCTACGATGGTGGGGAACCGATAAACTCACCTTT.

This clone has ten or more counts. Since a far larger clone is one base different, this is likely a read error. Distinct nucleotide sequences in the sample also encode this CDR3. V and J are TRDV1 and TRDJ1; D may correspond to TRDD2 or TRDD3 (5 bases each). The J gene is not listed in TCRdb, so it was assigned here from a DNA match to germline. This CDR3 contains 25 residues. The germline V gene encodes CDR1 TSWWSYY and CDR2 QGS. The DNA of the CDR3 is TGTGCTCTCGGGGAACTGTTGACAGCCCTACCCGGTGTACTGGAGGTCACACTGTACACCGATAAACTCATCTTT. Translation: CALGELLTALPGVLEVTLYTDKLIF.

This clone was seen at least ten times. The chain is built from TRDV1 and TRDJ1, with TRDD3 matching 9 bases. V shed 0 bases and J 0 bases; nucleotides not matched to a gene: 17. Germline V gene lookup returns CDR1 TSWWSYY and CDR2 QGS. This CDR3 is built from 21 residues. The CDR3 coding sequence is TGTGCTCTTGGGGAACTAGACCCTGGGGGATGCGTGGTCAATAACACCGATAAACTCATCTTT. It specifies CALGELDPGGCVVNNTDKLIF.

Points on this clone: A much larger clone sits a single nucleotide away, making a read error possible. In the same sample, other DNA sequences code for this CDR3. This rearrangement joins TRDV1 to TRDJ1, with 10 bases lining up with TRDD3. TCRdb supplies no J gene; here it was assigned by aligning the nucleotide sequence to germline. The germline gives CDR1 TSWWSYY, CDR2 QGS. The CDR3 has 27 amino acids. V shed 2 bases and J 0 bases; nucleotides not matched to a gene: 36. Written as DNA, the CDR3 is TGTGCTCTTGGGGAAACTGGGGCTTCCTACGATTTGCTGGGGGATAGCTCTCCCACCCTCAACACCGATAAACTCATCTTT. Translating gives CALGETGASYDLLGDSSPTLNTDKLIF.

Concerning this clone: The protein held in TCRdb is that of a much larger clone and does not match this DNA's translation at residue 19, likely because of a read error; the protein shown is translated from the DNA. The genes are TRDV2 and TRDJ3; TRDD3 aligns across 12 bases. In the absence of a J gene in TCRdb, the DNA was matched to germline to assign it here. The CDR3 consists of 23 residues. The V gene's germline CDR1 is GEAIGNYY and CDR2 EKD. DNA of the CDR3: TGTGCCTGTGACACCGCGCTGGGGGATACGCGACTTACCCCCTCCTGGGACACCCAACAGATGTTTTTC. Amino acid sequence: CACDTALGDTRLTPSWDTQQMFF.

This clone was seen a few times. The TCRdb protein comes from a much larger clone and disagrees with this DNA's translation at residues 15 and 17, likely due to a read error; the protein given here is derived from the DNA. The chain links TRDV1 to TRDJ1, with TRDD2 matching 8 bases. Germline loops: CDR1 TSWWSYY, CDR2 QGS. This CDR3 region has 22 residues. Unmatched junction bases numbered 29, after V lost 5 bases and J lost 3 bases. The CDR3 loop reads CALGRTTVLPRRVWEYADKLIF. CDR3 in DNA: TGTGCTCTTGGGCGCACTACGGTCCTTCCTAGGCGAGTCTGGGAATACGCCGATAAACTCATCTTT.

This clone was seen ten or more times. This DNA translates differently at residue 5 from the TCRdb protein, which is that of a much larger clone; a read error is likely, and the protein shown is the DNA's own translation. The V and J genes are TRDV2 and TRDJ1; 7 bases line up with TRDD3. In germline, CDR1 is GEAIGNYY, CDR2 EKD. CDR3 length equals 16 residues. V lost 3 bases and J lost 8; bases outside the gene matches: 17. The CDR3 loop is CACDAYLGLDTGKLIF. The CDR3 nucleotides are TGTGCCTGTGACGCTTACTTAGGACTGGATACGGGGAAACTCATCTTT.